A single sample gave rise to the 24 T cell receptor beta chains below, sequenced in a study of a mutant IDH1 vaccine in newly diagnosed glioma. Regarding time point: week 5, during vaccination. Vaccine doses each comprised 300 ug of mutant IDH1 20-mer peptide, with topical imiquimod. Their recognized antigens are unknown. Data came from immunoSEQ multiplex PCR; TCRdb stores just in-frame clones and leaves some out. The sample lists around 46,000 clones, around 78% seen once, with 5.2% in the top ten. The source was PBMCs, collected from a glioma patient whose treatment included an IDH1 peptide vaccine. These receptor sequences come from a man between 45 and 60 years old with glioma.

This chain joins TRBV6-6 and TRBJ1-1; unclear D gene. The CDR3 runs 14 residues. Trimming stripped 2 bases from V and 0 bases from J, with 7 bases between. Germline loops: CDR1 MNHNY, CDR2 SVGAGI (reference sequence). DNA for the CDR3: TGTGCCAGCAGTTACAGGGATGTGAACACTGAAGCTTTCTTT. Translation: CASSYRDVNTEAFF.

This chain links TRBV2 with TRBJ1-5; D is perhaps TRBD1 (5 bases). CDR3 length equals 15 residues. The V and J ends lost 5 bases and 0 bases respectively, with 11 bases between them. In germline, CDR1 is SNHLY, CDR2 FYNNEI. The CDR3 DNA reads TGTGCCAGCAGTCCCCGACAGTATAGCAATCAGCCCCAGCATTTT. As protein: CASSPRQYSNQPQHF.

About this clone itself: The limits of the CDR3 on the DNA are not certain, so only TCRdb's listed CDR3 is given. V gene TRBV5-1 combines with J gene TRBJ2-1. The CDR3 spans 18 amino acids, including both terminal residues. The germline CDR1 and CDR2 sequences are SGHRS and YFSETQ. The CDR3 loop reads CASSLAVLRTSVKNEQFF.

The gene calls are TRBV27 and TRBJ2-3, with 8 bases aligning to TRBD2. The germline gives CDR1 MNHEY, CDR2 SMNVEV (reference sequence). Unmatched junction bases numbered 8, after V lost 5 bases and J lost 1 base. The CDR3 sequence is 16 residues long. The CDR3 DNA is TGTGCCAGCAGTCCGATGTGGCGGGGGGGCACAGATACGCAGTATTTT. It codes for CASSPMWRGGTDTQYF.

The rearrangement joins TRBV27 to TRBJ1-2; D unresolved. The CDR3 length is 13 residues. The V gene's germline CDR1 is MNHEY and CDR2 SMNVEV (reference sequence). Trimming left V 0 bases short and J 7 bases short, with 9 bases between. The CDR3 DNA follows: TGTGCCAGCAGTTTATCGGCCGTCGCTGGCTACACCTTC. Translated, it gives CASSLSAVAGYTF.

The chain employs TRBV7-9 and TRBJ2-5, with D tentatively TRBD1 or TRBD2 (5 bases each). In germline, CDR1 is SEHNR, CDR2 FQNEAQ (reference sequence). The V gene lost 5 bases and the J gene lost 2 bases, with 15 bases spanning the gap. This CDR3 is built from 15 residues. In DNA form, the CDR3 reads TGTGCCAGCAGCCCCCCCAGAGGGGTTCAAGAGACCCAGTACTTC. Amino acids: CASSPPRGVQETQYF. The full variable domain, completed using reference TRBV7-9 and TRBJ2-5, is DTGVSQNPRHKITKRGQNVTFRCDPISEHNRLYWYRQTLGQGPEFLTYFQNEAQLEKSRLLSDRFSAERPKGSFSTLEIQRTEQGDSAMYLCASSPPRGVQETQYFGPGTRLLVL.

This sequence joins TRBV2 and TRBJ1-1, with unresolved D. Trimming took off 3 bases at V and 10 bases at J, with 6 bases between the two ends. The CDR3 has 10 amino acids. Germline values: CDR1 SNHLY, CDR2 FYNNEI. The DNA of the CDR3 is TGTGCCAGCAGTGATCGGAGAGCTTTCTTT. Encoded protein: CASSDRRAFF.

This chain connects TRBV14 to TRBJ2-3; the match to TRBD1 covers 8 bases. CDR1 is SGHDN, CDR2 FVKESK, per germline. J gave up 3 bases and V 6 bases, and 2 bases lay outside the gene matches. This CDR3 comprises 13 residues. The CDR3 is CASRRQGTDTQYF. The CDR3, as DNA: TGTGCCAGCAGACGACAGGGGACAGATACGCAGTATTTT. The full variable domain, rest sourced from reference TRBV14 and TRBJ2-3, is EAGVTQFPSHSVIEKGQTVTLRCDPISGHDNLYWYRRVMGKEIKFLLHFVKESKQDESGMPNNRFLAERTGGTYSTLKVQPAELEDSGVYFCASRRQGTDTQYFGPGTRLTVL.

The chain carries TRBV28 and TRBJ1-1; TRBD1 matches 7 bases. Germline V lookup: CDR1 MDHEN, CDR2 SYDVKM. The V segment lost 8 bases and the J segment 1 base; nucleotides outside the gene matches: 10. The CDR3 length is 15 residues. CDR3 sequence reads: CASAGTVRENTEAFF. CDR3 coding DNA: TGTGCCAGCGCCGGGACAGTACGTGAGAACACTGAAGCTTTCTTT.

The rearrangement joins TRBV19 to TRBJ1-2; a weak D match, TRBD1 (6 bases). Germline lookup yields CDR1 LNHDA and CDR2 SQIVND (reference sequence). Trimming removed 6 bases at V and 7 bases at J, with 15 bases between. The CDR3 totals 13 residues. As DNA, the CDR3 is TGTGCCAGTAGACGGGGGGCCCCTGGTGGCTACACCTTC. Its protein is CASRRGAPGGYTF.

A few counts support this clone. The chain joins TRBV7-9 to TRBJ1-1; TRBD1 matches 8 bases. Losses at the gene ends were 4 bases for V and 1 base for J; bases not matched to a gene: 8. The CDR3 has 16 amino acids. CDR1 SEHNR and CDR2 FQNEAQ come from the germline V gene (reference sequence). The CDR3 reads CASSSDREGTNTEAFF. The CDR3 DNA is TGTGCCAGCAGCTCGGACAGGGAGGGGACGAACACTGAAGCTTTCTTT.

The chain has TRBV2 and TRBJ1-1; unclear D gene. CDR1 is SNHLY, CDR2 FYNNEI, per germline. This CDR3 comprises 14 residues. V gave up 7 bases and J gave up 3 bases, with 15 bases separating them. The DNA of the CDR3 is TGTGCCAGCACCCCAGAGGTTCTGGACACTGAAGCTTTCTTT. Translation gives CASTPEVLDTEAFF.

The J gene is TRBJ1-4, the V gene TRBV5-6; 7 bases agree with TRBD1. The V gene end was trimmed by 2 bases and the J gene end by 7 bases; junction bases not matched to a gene: 8. Germline-derived CDR1 and CDR2 are SGHDT and YYEEEE. The CDR3 covers 15 residues. For the CDR3, the DNA is TGTGCCAGCAGCTTTACAGGGGAATTAGGTGAAAAACTGTTTTTT. This sequence encodes CASSFTGELGEKLFF.

As DNA, the CDR3 is TGTGCCAGCAGCTCCGAAATGAACACTGAAGCTTTCTTT. Protein: CASSSEMNTEAFF. The chain carries TRBV5-4 and TRBJ1-1; D is unclear. The CDR3 is made up of 13 amino acids. CDR1 is SGHNT and CDR2 is YYREEE in the germline V gene (reference sequence). V dropped 3 bases and J dropped 0 bases, with 6 bases sitting between them.

CDR3 region: CATSRGGENEKLFF. CDR3 coding DNA: TGTGCCACCAGCAGGGGTGGGGAGAATGAAAAACTGTTTTTT. This chain links TRBV15 with TRBJ1-4; D not resolved. Germline V lookup: CDR1 LNHNV, CDR2 YYDKDF (reference sequence). The CDR3 covers 14 residues. The V end lost 3 bases, the J end lost 5 bases, and 10 bases lay between the germline ends.

The rearrangement joins TRBV4-1 to TRBJ2-3; 7 bases line up with TRBD2. The J segment lost 2 bases and the V segment lost 5 bases, leaving 10 bases of the junction unmatched. This CDR3 has 16 residues. The germline CDR1 and CDR2 sequences are MGHRA and YSYEKL. The CDR3 reads CASSASRGGDTDTQYF. CDR3 coding DNA: TGCGCCAGCAGCGCCTCTAGGGGAGGGGACACAGATACGCAGTATTTT.

The chain combines TRBV7-9 with TRBJ2-4; TRBD2 matches at 7 bases. Unmatched junction bases numbered 8, after V lost 3 bases and J lost 6 bases. Germline CDR1 reads SEHNR; CDR2 reads FQNEAQ (reference sequence). The CDR3 length is 15 residues. As DNA, the CDR3 is TGTGCCAGCAGCTTGGGGGGAGGGAGGATAAACATTCAGTACTTC. This sequence encodes CASSLGGGRINIQYF.

The chain combines TRBV7-2 with TRBJ2-5; D might be TRBD2 (5 bases). The germline V gene encodes CDR1 SGHTA and CDR2 FQGNSA. V was cut by 1 base and J by 4 bases, with 16 bases left in between. This CDR3 comprises 16 residues. CDR3 region: CASSLGSAGRGETQYF. As DNA, the CDR3 is TGTGCCAGCAGCTTAGGGTCGGCAGGACGGGGAGAGACCCAGTACTTC.

This clone was seen only once. This chain's CDR3 is CASSTRTGQETQYF. DNA of the CDR3: TGTGCCAGCAGCACGAGGACTGGCCAAGAGACCCAGTACTTC. The V and J genes are TRBV5-4 and TRBJ2-5; possibly TRBD2 for D (5 bases). Germline CDR1 is SGHNT and CDR2 is YYREEE (reference sequence). CDR3 size: 14 residues. Trimming took off 4 bases at V and 1 base at J, with 11 bases between the two ends.

This chain uses TRBV27 with TRBJ2-7; no clear D gene. V was pared by 7 bases and J by 7 bases, with 20 bases between. The CDR3 length is 14 residues. The germline gives CDR1 MNHEY, CDR2 SMNVEV (reference sequence). The CDR3 bases are TGTGCCAGCACCAAGTCTCCTCAGGCTGGGGAGCAGTACTTC. It is translated as CASTKSPQAGEQYF.

This chain uses TRBV27 with TRBJ2-7; possibly TRBD2 for D (7 bases). CDR3 length equals 17 residues. Germline V lookup: CDR1 MNHEY, CDR2 SMNVEV (reference sequence). V shed 6 bases and J shed 0 bases, with 21 bases lying between them. The CDR3 region is CASSPRARGADSYEQYF. CDR3 nucleotide sequence: TGTGCCAGCAGCCCACGTGCTCGGGGGGCGGACTCCTACGAGCAGTACTTC.

This rearrangement joins TRBV7-2 to TRBJ1-3; the D gene is possibly TRBD1 (6 bases). CDR3 length: 17 residues. V was shortened by 4 bases and J by 1 base, with 17 bases between the two germline ends. Germline values: CDR1 SGHTA, CDR2 FQGNSA. The CDR3 here is CASSSLGSQGSGNTIYF. In nucleotides, the CDR3 is TGTGCCAGCAGCTCCCTGGGGAGTCAGGGGTCTGGAAACACCATATATTTT.

The chain links TRBV2 to TRBJ2-6; D remains unclear. CDR3 length: 16 amino acids. CDR1 is SNHLY and CDR2 is FYNNEI in the germline V gene. Trimming stripped 1 base from V and 4 bases from J, with 11 bases between. CDR3 coding DNA: TGTGCCAGCAGTGAAGGTCAAGGCTCCGGGGCCAACGTCCTGACTTTC. Its protein product is CASSEGQGSGANVLTF.

This clone has a handful of counts. A read error may account for a junction end that differs from germline. V and J are TRBV2 and TRBJ1-3; D call uncertain. The CDR3 sequence is 15 residues long. Germline V gene sequence: CDR1 SNHLY, CDR2 FYNNEI. The CDR3 loop reads CASREEVTAGNTIYF. In nucleotides, the CDR3 is TGTGCCAGCAGGGAAGAGGTAACGGCTGGAAACACCATATATTTT.